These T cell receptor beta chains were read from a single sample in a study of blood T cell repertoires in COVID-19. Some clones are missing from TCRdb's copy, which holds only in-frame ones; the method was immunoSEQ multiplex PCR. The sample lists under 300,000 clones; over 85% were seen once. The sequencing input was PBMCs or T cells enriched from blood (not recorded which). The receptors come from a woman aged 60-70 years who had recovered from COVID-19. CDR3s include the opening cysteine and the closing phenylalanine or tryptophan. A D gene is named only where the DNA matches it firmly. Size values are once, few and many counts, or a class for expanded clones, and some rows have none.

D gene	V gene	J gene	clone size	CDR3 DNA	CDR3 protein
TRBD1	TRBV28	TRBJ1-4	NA	TGTGCCAGCAGTTTCGGACTGGGACAGGGAGGGGAAATAGATGAAAAACTGTTTTTT	CASSFGLGQGGEIDEKLFF
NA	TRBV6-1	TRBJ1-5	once	TGTGCCAGCAGTGACGGGGGGGTAGTGGTCCCTTTT	CASSDGGVVVPF
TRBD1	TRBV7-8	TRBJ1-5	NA	TGTGCCAGCAGCTCCGAGGGACAGTTCAATCAGCCCCAGCATTTT	CASSSEGQFNQPQHF
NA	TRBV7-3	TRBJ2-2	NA	TGTGCCAGCAGCTTGAGCTCGTCGAACACCGGGGAGCTGTTTTTT	CASSLSSSNTGELFF
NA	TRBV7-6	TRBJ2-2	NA	TGTGCCAGCAGCTCGCCCAGGGGTACCGGGGAGCTGTTTTTT	CASSSPRGTGELFF
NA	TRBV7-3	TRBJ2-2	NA	TGTGCCAGCAGCTTAGTAGCTTCCACCGGGGAGCTGTTTTTT	CASSLVASTGELFF
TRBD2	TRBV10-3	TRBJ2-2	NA	TGTGCCATCAGTGAGTCGACTAGCGGGGGGCGCGGGGAGCTGTTTTTT	CAISESTSGGRGELFF
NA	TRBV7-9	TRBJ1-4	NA	TGTGCCAGCAGCTTAGGTTTGGGGGACACGGAAAAACTGTTTTTT	CASSLGLGDTEKLFF
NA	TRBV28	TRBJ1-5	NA	TGTGCCAGCACCCAAGGGGTAAATCAGCCCCAGCATTTT	CASTQGVNQPQHF
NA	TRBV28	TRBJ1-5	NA	TGTGCCAGCAGTCTAGGCAGGACAAATCAGCCCCAGCATTTT	CASSLGRTNQPQHF
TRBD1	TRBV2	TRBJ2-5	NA	TGTGCCAGCAGTGAATTGCAGGGGGTTGGTGAGACCCAGTACTTC	CASSELQGVGETQYF
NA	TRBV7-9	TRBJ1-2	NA	TGTGCCAGCAGCTCCGGGGGCTATGGCTACACCTTC	CASSSGGYGYTF
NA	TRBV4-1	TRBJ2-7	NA	TGCGCCAGCAGCCAAAGGGGGTCCCCGAGCGAGCAGTACTTC	CASSQRGSPSEQYF
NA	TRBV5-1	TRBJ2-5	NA	TGCGCCAGCAATATGGGCGGGGAAGAGACCCAGTACTTC	CASNMGGEETQYF
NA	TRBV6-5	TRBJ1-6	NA	TGTGCCAGCAGTTACTCTCCCGGAGGATACCCTTCACCCCTCCACTTT	CASSYSPGGYPSPLHF
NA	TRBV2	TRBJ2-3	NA	TGTGCCAGCACCCCATTTTCCGGGGTAGTAGCAGATACGCAGTATTTT	CASTPFSGVVADTQYF
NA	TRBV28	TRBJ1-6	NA	TGTGCCAGCAGTTTAGGCAGAAATAATTCACCCCTCCACTTT	CASSLGRNNSPLHF
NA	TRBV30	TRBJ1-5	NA	TGTGCCTGGAGTGTCAACATTAATCAGCCCCAGCATTTT	CAWSVNINQPQHF
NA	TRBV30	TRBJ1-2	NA	TGTGCCTGGAGTGAGACTAGCTCTCGGTATGGCTACACCTTC	CAWSETSSRYGYTF
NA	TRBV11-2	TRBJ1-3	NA	TGTGCCAGCAGCTTAGTTTCGTCAGTAATTGGAAACACCATATATTTT	CASSLVSSVIGNTIYF
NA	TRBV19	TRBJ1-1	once	TGTGCCAGTAGGGCAGGCGCACACACTGAAGCTTTCTTT	CASRAGAHTEAFF
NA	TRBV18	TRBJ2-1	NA	TGTGCCAGCTCACCCCTTTCAGGTTTCAATGAGCAGTTCTTC	CASSPLSGFNEQFF
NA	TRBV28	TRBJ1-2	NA	TGTGCCAGCAGTTTATTGGGGCAGACCTATGGCTACACCTTC	CASSLLGQTYGYTF
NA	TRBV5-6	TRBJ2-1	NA	TGTGCCAGCAGCTACGATCCCGGGGGACACAATGAGCAGTTCTTC	CASSYDPGGHNEQFF
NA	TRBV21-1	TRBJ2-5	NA	TGTGCCAGGCTAGTCCGGAAAGAGACCCAGTACTTC	CARLVRKETQYF
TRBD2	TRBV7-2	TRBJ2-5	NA	TGTGCCACAAAAGCGGGAGGCCAAGAGACCCAGTACTTC	CATKAGGQETQYF
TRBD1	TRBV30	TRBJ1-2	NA	TGTGCCTTTGACACAGGGGGCTGGGGCTACACCTTC	CAFDTGGWGYTF
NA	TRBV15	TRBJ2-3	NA	TGTGCCACCAGCAGGGGCATCAGCACAGATACGCAGTATTTT	CATSRGISTDTQYF
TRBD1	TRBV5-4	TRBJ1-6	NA	TGTGCCAGCAGCTCCCCGGGACAGTCGGGCTCACCCCTCCACTTT	CASSSPGQSGSPLHF
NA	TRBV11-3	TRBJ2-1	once	TGTGCCAGCAGCTTAGATCTTTTTTTGTTAAGCGGGCGGAGTGAGCAGTTCTTC	CASSLDLFLLSGRSEQFF
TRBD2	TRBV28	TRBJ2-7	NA	TGTGCCAGCATTGCCGGGGGGACCTACGAGCAGTACTTC	CASIAGGTYEQYF
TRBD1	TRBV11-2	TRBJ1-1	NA	TGTGCCAGCAGCTTAGATCAGACAGGGACCACTGAAGCTTTCTTT	CASSLDQTGTTEAFF
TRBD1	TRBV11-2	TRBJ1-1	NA	TGTGCCAGCAGCTTTCCGGGACAGGCCTACCGTGAAGCTTTCTTT	CASSFPGQAYREAFF
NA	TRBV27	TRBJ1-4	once	TGTGCCAGCAGTAGGTTCGGGGGGGTTTCTCGAGAAAAACTGTTTTTT	CASSRFGGVSREKLFF
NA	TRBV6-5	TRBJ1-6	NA	TGTGCCAGCAGTTACTCTTTGTCTGAGTCACCCCTCCACTTT	CASSYSLSESPLHF
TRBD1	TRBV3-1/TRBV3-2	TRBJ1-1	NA	TGTGCCAGCAGCCTGGACAGGGCATTTGAAGCTTTCTTT	CASSLDRAFEAFF
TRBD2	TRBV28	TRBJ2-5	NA	TGTGCCAGCAGCACACTAGCGGGAGGGCAAGAGACCCAGTACTTC	CASSTLAGGQETQYF
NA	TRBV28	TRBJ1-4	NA	TGTGCCAGCAGTTTCCCTAGGGGACATCCAACTAATGAAAAACTGTTTTTT	CASSFPRGHPTNEKLFF
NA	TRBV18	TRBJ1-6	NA	TGTGCCAGCTCACCACAGGGGAATAATTCACCCCTCCACTTT	CASSPQGNNSPLHF
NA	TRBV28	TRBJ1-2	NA	TGTGCCACAGGCTGGAGGAACTATGGCTACACCTTC	CATGWRNYGYTF
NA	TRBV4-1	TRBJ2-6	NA	TGCGCCAGCAGCCGATGGACAGCCTGGGCCGCTGGGGCCAACGTCCTGACTTTC	CASSRWTAWAAGANVLTF
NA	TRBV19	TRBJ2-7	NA	TGTGCCAGTAGTCTAGGGTTGGCAGGTTACTACGAGCAGTACTTC	CASSLGLAGYYEQYF
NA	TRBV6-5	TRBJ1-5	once	TGTGCCAGCAGCCCGGGGGGGATGAGGGGTCAGCCCCAGCATTTT	CASSPGGMRGQPQHF
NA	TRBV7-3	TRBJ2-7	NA	TGTGCCAGCAGCTTAACCGGTCAGGACGAGCAGTACTTC	CASSLTGQDEQYF
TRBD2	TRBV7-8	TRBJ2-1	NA	TGTGCCAGCAGCTTAAGGTCCTGGACTAGCGGGATTTGGAATGAGCAGTTCTTC	CASSLRSWTSGIWNEQFF
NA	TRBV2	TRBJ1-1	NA	TGTGCCAGCGGGGGTTTGGGGGCTTTGGCTGAAGCTTTCTTT	CASGGLGALAEAFF
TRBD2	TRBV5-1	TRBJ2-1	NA	TGCGCCAGCAGCAGTGGTAGCGGGAGTCTTTACAATGAGCAGTTCTTC	CASSSGSGSLYNEQFF
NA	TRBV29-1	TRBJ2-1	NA	TGCAGCGTTAGGAGCAGCGACAATGAGCAGTTCTTC	CSVRSSDNEQFF
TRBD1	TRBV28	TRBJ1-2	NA	TGTGCCAGCGTGCAGGGGGTGGTTAACTATGGCTACACCTTC	CASVQGVVNYGYTF
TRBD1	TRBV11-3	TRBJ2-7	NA	TGTGCCTCTCTCCACAGGGGAATGAACGAGCAGTACTTC	CASLHRGMNEQYF
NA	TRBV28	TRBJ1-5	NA	TGTGCCAGCAGTACTGCCTATCAGCCCCAGCATTTT	CASSTAYQPQHF
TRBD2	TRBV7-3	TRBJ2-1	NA	TGTGCCAGCAGCTCCGACCTAGCGGGAGGTTACAATGAGCAGTTCTTC	CASSSDLAGGYNEQFF
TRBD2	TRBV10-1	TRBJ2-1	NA	TGCGCCAGCAGTGATGGCGCTAGCGGGGGGTTTAGCTCCTACAATGAGCAGTTCTTC	CASSDGASGGFSSYNEQFF
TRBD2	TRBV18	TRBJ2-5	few	TGTGCCAGCTCACCACCAGGGAGGGGAGAGACCCAGTACTTC	CASSPPGRGETQYF
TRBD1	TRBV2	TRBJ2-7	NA	TGTGCCAGCAGAGACCGGGACAGGGGATCCTACGAGCAGTACTTC	CASRDRDRGSYEQYF
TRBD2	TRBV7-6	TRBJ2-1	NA	TGTGCCAGCAGACCCGGGACTAGCGGGGGGCCATCCTACAATGAGCAGTTCTTC	CASRPGTSGGPSYNEQFF
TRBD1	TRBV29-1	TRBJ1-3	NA	TGCAGCGTGATACCCGGGACAGCTGGAAACACCATATATTTT	CSVIPGTAGNTIYF
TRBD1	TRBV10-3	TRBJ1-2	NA	TGTGCCATCAGTGACCGGGACAGGGGGAACTATGGCTACACCTTC	CAISDRDRGNYGYTF
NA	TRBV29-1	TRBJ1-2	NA	TGCAGCGTTGCCAGGGGTATAGACTATGGCTACACCTTC	CSVARGIDYGYTF
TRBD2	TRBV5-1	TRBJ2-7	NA	TGCGCCAGCAGCTACATGACTAGCGGGGGGCCTCCCTACGAGCAGTACTTC	CASSYMTSGGPPYEQYF